This T cell receptor beta chain is drawn from a study of shared clonotypes between healthy human individuals. Method: immunoSEQ multiplex PCR; TCRdb's copy keeps in-frame clones and lacks some. The repertoire holds 500,000 to 650,000 clones, with around 77% as singletons. The sequencing sample was made of PBMCs. This clonotype was sampled from a woman aged 40-49 years in good health. Some clones in this sample may be carry-over from other donors' samples.

The chain's CDR3 is CASSPRQGRVAAFF. DNA for the CDR3: TGTGCCAGCAGTCCTCGACAGGGCAGGGTTGCAGCTTTCTTT. The rearrangement links TRBV6-1 to TRBJ1-1; 7 nucleotides line up with TRBD1. The CDR3 totals 14 residues. In germline, CDR1 is MNHNS, CDR2 SASEGT. The junction had 13 bases not matched to a gene; V was cut back by 5 bases and J by 10 bases.